This passage covers 28 T cell receptor beta chains from one sample sequenced in a study of CD8 T cells in ankylosing spondylitis. No cognate antigen is known for these TCRs. MiXCR was run by TCRdb on the 5' RACE reads, yielding one entry per CDR3 protein. The profile shows roughly 700,000 distinct CDR3 sequences, 15% to 20% of them singletons. Regarding the study as a whole: Ankylosing spondylitis blood appeared to be characterized by a TCR beta motif of eight highly homologous variants.

The sample was blood, either unsorted or a sorted T cell fraction (not recorded which). The receptors shown here come from a male donor with ankylosing spondylitis.

This clonotype was seen a few times. The rearrangement links TRBV20-1 to TRBJ2-7, with 7 bases aligning to TRBD1. The ends lost 5 bases at V and 6 bases at J; junction bases unmatched: 4. CDR3 length: 11 amino acids. Germline V lookup: CDR1 DFQATT, CDR2 SNEGSKA (reference sequence). The CDR3 nucleotides are TGCAGTGCTGGGGGACAGCTCGAGCAGTACTTC. This codes for CSAGGQLEQYF.

There are a few counts of this clonotype. The chain employs TRBV20-1 and TRBJ2-4; TRBD1 agrees at 8 bases. The V and J ends lost 6 bases and 1 base, in that order; junction bases with no gene match: 5. Germline V gene sequence: CDR1 DFQATT, CDR2 SNEGSKA (reference sequence). The CDR3 runs to 14 residues. The CDR3 is CSARTGMAKNIQYF. The CDR3 region has the DNA TGCAGTGCACGGACAGGGATGGCCAAAAACATTCAGTACTTC.

This sequence joins TRBV7-2 and TRBJ2-3; unclear D gene. The V gene's germline CDR1 is SGHTA and CDR2 FQGNSA. Trimming took 5 bases from V and 5 from J, leaving 11 bases between them. CDR3 size: 13 residues. DNA for the CDR3: TGTGCCAGCAGCCCCCCTCCGAAAGATACGCAGTATTTT. This gives the protein CASSPPPKDTQYF.

This clonotype was seen ten or more times. The rearrangement links TRBV29-1 to TRBJ2-7; D uncertain. Trimming pared 0 bases from V and 3 bases from J, leaving 9 bases between. Germline V CDR1 and CDR2: SQVTM, ANQGSEA. There are 13 residues in the CDR3. For the CDR3, the DNA is TGCAGCGTTGAAGATCCGGGCGGCTACGAGCAGTACTTC. Translating gives CSVEDPGGYEQYF.

In its sample, this clonotype was seen a few times. The chain combines TRBV7-9 with TRBJ2-7, with D possibly being TRBD2 (6 bases). Germline V gene sequence: CDR1 SEHNR, CDR2 FQNEAQ (reference sequence). V dropped 1 base and J dropped 0 bases, with 13 bases sitting between them. The CDR3 extends over 16 amino acids. CDR3 in amino acids: CASSLEAAGSSYEQYF. The CDR3 coding sequence is TGTGCCAGCAGCTTAGAAGCGGCGGGGTCCTCCTACGAGCAGTACTTC.

This clonotype showed up many times. The V call is TRBV7-2, the J call TRBJ2-5; D is perhaps TRBD1 (5 bases). Trimming stripped 1 base from V and 5 bases from J, with 8 bases between. Germline CDR1 is SGHTA and CDR2 is FQGNSA. This CDR3 spans 13 amino acids. The DNA of the CDR3 is TGTGCCAGCAGCTTAGTTCCAGGGGAGACCCAGTACTTC. It encodes CASSLVPGETQYF.

The genes are TRBV27 and TRBJ2-2, with D possibly being TRBD2 (6 bases). The germline V and J ends were trimmed by 2 bases and 4 bases, with 11 bases remaining between them. The CDR3 spans 15 residues. Germline CDR1 and CDR2: MNHEY and SMNVEV (reference sequence). The CDR3 spells CASSLVGEVTGELFF. The DNA of the CDR3 is TGTGCCAGCAGTTTAGTGGGGGAGGTCACCGGGGAGCTGTTTTTT.

The chain combines TRBV7-9 with TRBJ2-1, with a possible D match to TRBD2 (5 bases). Germline V lookup: CDR1 SEHNR, CDR2 FQNEAQ (reference sequence). The CDR3 spans 15 residues. V dropped 3 bases and J dropped 1 base, with 10 bases sitting between them. As DNA, the CDR3 is TGTGCCAGCAGCTTGACCGGGATTTCCTACAATGAGCAGTTCTTC. It translates to CASSLTGISYNEQFF.

J is TRBJ2-1 and V is TRBV15; D gene uncertain. There are 13 residues in the CDR3. With 3 bases removed from V and 3 bases from J, the gap between germline ends came to 6 bases. CDR1 LNHNV and CDR2 YYDKDF come from the germline V gene (reference sequence). The CDR3: CATSSKGYNEQFF. The CDR3 bases are TGTGCCACCAGCAGCAAGGGCTACAATGAGCAGTTCTTC.

Many counts were recorded for this clonotype. The chain uses TRBV13 and TRBJ1-2; 8 bases align to TRBD1. CDR3 length equals 15 residues. Trimming cost V 5 bases and J 8 bases; bases outside gene matches: 13. Germline CDR1 and CDR2: PRHDT and FYEKMQ (reference sequence). DNA of the CDR3: TGTGCCAGCAGCCCCGGGACAGGCCCTCTCCGGGGCTACACCTTC. This translates into CASSPGTGPLRGYTF.

This clonotype was counted only a few times. The CDR3 region is CASSHRSQSVYEQYF. CDR3 DNA sequence: TGTGCCAGCAGTCATAGGAGCCAATCGGTCTACGAGCAGTACTTC. This sequence joins TRBV28 and TRBJ2-7; D remains ambiguous. Germline CDR1 is MDHEN and CDR2 is SYDVKM. The CDR3 is made up of 15 amino acids. V lost 5 bases and J 3 bases, leaving 17 bases between the germline ends.

This clonotype was recorded a few times. The chain is built from TRBV27 and TRBJ2-3, with TRBD2 identical over 12 bases. The J segment lost 6 bases and the V segment lost 5 bases, leaving 9 bases of the junction unmatched. This CDR3 spans 16 amino acids. Germline CDR1 MNHEY, CDR2 SMNVEV (reference sequence). CDR3 sequence reads: CASSPGTSGYSDTQYF. For the CDR3, the DNA is TGTGCCAGCAGTCCAGGGACTAGCGGGTATTCCGATACGCAGTATTTT.

This chain connects TRBV12-3 or TRBV12-4 to TRBJ2-3, with 11 bases aligning to TRBD2. The ends lost 6 bases at V and 6 bases at J; junction bases unmatched: 8. The CDR3 is 15 amino acids. In DNA form, the CDR3 reads TGTGCCAGCAGGTATACTAGCGGGAGTCCTGATACGCAGTATTTT. It codes for CASRYTSGSPDTQYF.

This clonotype was found a few times. The chain links TRBV29-1 to TRBJ1-2; D remains ambiguous. V shed 5 bases and J shed 0 bases, with 28 bases lying between them. This CDR3 is 19 amino acids long. The V gene's germline CDR1 is SQVTM and CDR2 ANQGSEA. For the CDR3, the DNA is TGCAGCGTTTACGGGCGGAGTAAGCCCCGGGCACCCTCTAACTATGGCTACACCTTC. Translating gives CSVYGRSKPRAPSNYGYTF.

This clonotype was picked up a small number of times. This chain links TRBV3-1 with TRBJ2-7; the match to TRBD2 covers 7 bases. Germline values: CDR1 LGHDT, CDR2 YNNKEL (reference sequence). The CDR3 contains 15 residues. The ends lost 4 bases at V and 3 bases at J; junction bases unmatched: 9. The CDR3: CASSPDGLVLYEQYF. CDR3 coding DNA: TGTGCCAGCAGCCCAGACGGACTAGTACTCTACGAGCAGTACTTC.

This chain links TRBV3-1 with TRBJ2-3, with D possibly matching TRBD1 (6 bases). Trimming removed 4 bases at V and 2 bases at J, with 13 bases between. Per germline, CDR1 LGHDT and CDR2 YNNKEL (reference sequence). This CDR3 region has 15 residues. In DNA, the CDR3 is TGTGCCAGCAGCCTCCAGGGGAGAATCACAGATACGCAGTATTTT. It specifies CASSLQGRITDTQYF.

This clonotype was observed a few times. V usage is TRBV12-3 or TRBV12-4 and J usage is TRBJ2-7; TRBD2 agrees at 10 bases. The CDR3 is made up of 15 amino acids. Trimming at V came to 4 bases and at J to 5 bases, leaving 8 bases not matched to a gene. This CDR3 reads CASSYGSGGINEQYF. In DNA form, the CDR3 reads TGTGCCAGCAGTTATGGTAGCGGGGGGATAAACGAGCAGTACTTC.

This clonotype appeared a few times. The chain uses TRBV5-1 and TRBJ2-5; D possibly corresponds to TRBD2 (5 bases). From germline, CDR1 is SGHRS and CDR2 YFSETQ. The CDR3 has 15 amino acids. The ends were cut back, 5 bases at V and 4 bases at J, with 18 bases in the middle. CDR3 sequence (DNA): TGCGCCAGCAGTCCGGCGGACTCCCTCCGAGAGACCCAGTACTTC. It codes for CASSPADSLRETQYF.

The CDR3 region is CASSLALNYGYTF. The CDR3 nucleotides are TGTGCCAGCAGCTTAGCGCTGAACTATGGCTACACCTTC. V usage is TRBV7-9 and J usage is TRBJ1-2; no definite D call. Trimming stripped 0 bases from V and 2 bases from J, with 4 bases between. CDR3 length: 13 amino acids. Germline V gives CDR1 SEHNR, CDR2 FQNEAQ (reference sequence).

The gene calls are TRBV5-1 and TRBJ1-1; D is possibly TRBD1 (6 bases). This CDR3 is built from 17 residues. Trimming removed 4 bases from V and 3 bases from J, with 22 bases in between. Germline V gives CDR1 SGHRS, CDR2 YFSETQ. CDR3 protein: CASSPQGHRDPYTEAFF. The DNA for the CDR3 is TGCGCCAGCAGCCCACAGGGACACCGGGACCCCTACACTGAAGCTTTCTTT.

This clonotype has only a few counts. The chain recombines TRBV9 with TRBJ2-1; possibly TRBD2 for D (6 bases). The CDR3 is 12 residues long. V was cut by 0 bases and J by 9 bases, with 7 bases left in between. Germline loops: CDR1 SGDLS, CDR2 YYNGEE. The CDR3 DNA sequence: TGTGCCAGCAGCGTAGCGCGGGGTGAGCAGTTCTTC. Translation gives CASSVARGEQFF. Based on the CDR3 plus reference TRBV9 and TRBJ2-1, the full variable domain is DSGVTQTPKHLITATGQRVTLRCSPRSGDLSVYWYQQSLDQGLQFLIQYYNGEERAKGNILERFSAQQFPDLHSELNLSSLELGDSALYFCASSVARGEQFFGPGTRLTVL.

V is TRBV29-1 and J is TRBJ2-7, with unresolved D. Trimming pared 7 bases from V and 3 bases from J, leaving 10 bases between. CDR3 length equals 11 residues. Germline assignment: CDR1 SQVTM and CDR2 ANQGSEA. This CDR3 reads CSAFHGYEQYF. As DNA, the CDR3 is TGCAGCGCATTTCACGGCTACGAGCAGTACTTC.

This clonotype has just a few counts. The chain links TRBV25-1 to TRBJ1-1; D is perhaps TRBD1 (5 bases). Between the trimmed V and J ends, which lost 1 base and 6 bases, there was a span of 15 bases. The length of the CDR3 is 15 residues. The germline gives CDR1 MGHDK, CDR2 SYGVNS. The CDR3 coding sequence is TGTGCCAGCAGTGAATGGGGGAGAGCAAGCGCTGAAGCTTTCTTT. Residues: CASSEWGRASAEAFF. The whole variable domain, remainder taken from reference TRBV25-1 and TRBJ1-1, is EADIYQTPRYLVIGTGKKITLECSQTMGHDKMYWYQQDPGMELHLIHYSYGVNSTEKGDLSSESTVSRIRTEHFPLTLESARPSHTSQYLCASSEWGRASAEAFFGQGTRLTVV.

This clonotype has just one count. The CDR3 sequence: CASSQDGLAGFNEQFF. CDR3 sequence (DNA): TGTGCCAGCAGCCAAGATGGACTAGCGGGATTCAATGAGCAGTTCTTC. The chain recombines TRBV14 with TRBJ2-1, with 12 bases that match TRBD2. V gave up 0 bases and J gave up 6 bases; unmatched junction bases: 3. Germline CDR1 is SGHDN and CDR2 is FVKESK. This CDR3 is built from 16 residues.

CDR3 amino acids: CASSDWIDTDTQYF. The DNA for the CDR3 is TGTGCCAGCAGTGACTGGATAGACACAGATACGCAGTATTTT. The genes are TRBV25-1 and TRBJ2-3; the D is unclear. Trimming removed 3 bases from V and 2 bases from J, with 9 bases in between. From germline, CDR1 is MGHDK and CDR2 SYGVNS. The CDR3 extends over 14 amino acids. Full variable domain (outside the CDR3, taken from reference TRBV25-1 and TRBJ2-3): EADIYQTPRYLVIGTGKKITLECSQTMGHDKMYWYQQDPGMELHLIHYSYGVNSTEKGDLSSESTVSRIRTEHFPLTLESARPSHTSQYLCASSDWIDTDTQYFGPGTRLTVL.

V and J are TRBV27 and TRBJ1-3, with D maybe TRBD1 (5 bases). Between the trimmed V and J ends, which lost 4 bases and 0 bases, there was a span of 16 bases. The germline gives CDR1 MNHEY, CDR2 SMNVEV (reference sequence). This CDR3 region has 17 residues. The CDR3 DNA reads as TGTGCCAGCAGTTGTGGGACGGCCGGTCCCTCTGGAAACACCATATATTTT. Protein sequence: CASSCGTAGPSGNTIYF.

This clonotype was observed a handful of times. This chain joins TRBV20-1 and TRBJ1-5; no clear D. Trimming shortened V by 2 bases and J by 5 bases, and 16 bases separated the two germline ends. The V gene's germline CDR1 is DFQATT and CDR2 SNEGSKA (reference sequence). CDR3 length: 15 residues. The CDR3 coding sequence is TGCAGTGCTAGATCAGAAATTGCCGGCCATCAGCCCCAGCATTTT. It yields the protein CSARSEIAGHQPQHF.

V gene TRBV7-9 combines with J gene TRBJ2-7; D possibly corresponds to TRBD2 (6 bases). The V gene lost 5 bases and the J gene lost 1 base, with 18 bases spanning the gap. The germline V gene has CDR1 SEHNR and CDR2 FQNEAQ (reference sequence). CDR3 length: 16 amino acids. For the CDR3, the DNA is TGTGCCAGCAGCCCCCGGGGAGGAGCGGTATCCTACGAGCAGTACTTC. Translation: CASSPRGGAVSYEQYF.